Below are 21 T cell receptor beta chains sequenced from a single sample in a study of identical twins. TCRdb reprocessed the 5' RACE reads with MiXCR, giving one entry per CDR3 protein. The sample consists of about 570,000 distinct CDR3 sequences, 7.5% to 10% of them appearing once. A further study also used this sample, focusing on yellow fever vaccine responses in identical twins.

Sequenced: PBMCs. These receptors were obtained from a woman between 18 and 29 years old in good health.

The CDR3 sequence is CASSLGNGGASDTQYF. DNA for the CDR3: TGTGCCAGCAGCTTAGGGAACGGGGGGGCCTCAGATACGCAGTATTTT. V and J are TRBV7-2 and TRBJ2-3; 8 bases match TRBD2. Trimming removed 1 base from V and 4 bases from J; junction bases left unmatched: 7. The CDR3 runs 16 residues. Germline V gene data show CDR1 as SGHTA and CDR2 as FQGNSA.

This clonotype occurred a few times. The rearrangement links TRBV9 to TRBJ2-2; 9 bases are a match to TRBD1. CDR1 and CDR2 (germline): SGDLS, YYNGEE. J was trimmed by 6 bases and V by 3 bases; bases with no gene match: 9. The CDR3 has 16 amino acids. The CDR3 reads CASSATGTGLAGELFF. The CDR3 DNA reads as TGTGCCAGCAGCGCAACCGGGACAGGGCTGGCCGGGGAGCTGTTTTTT.

The V call is TRBV7-2, the J call TRBJ2-7, with 8 bases that match TRBD1. Germline V gene data show CDR1 as SGHTA and CDR2 as FQGNSA. The V segment lost 2 bases and the J segment 3 bases; nucleotides outside the gene matches: 9. The CDR3 covers 16 residues. CDR3 residues: CASSLSAGGTIYEQYF. DNA of the CDR3: TGTGCCAGCAGCTTATCCGCAGGGGGCACAATCTACGAGCAGTACTTC.

This clonotype was found many times. The chain is built from TRBV2 and TRBJ1-1; D might be TRBD1 (5 bases). The germline CDR1 and CDR2 sequences are SNHLY and FYNNEI. The V end lost 6 bases, the J end lost 2 bases, and 10 bases lay between the germline ends. The CDR3 length is 13 residues. The CDR3 loop is CASRGDGNTEAFF. The CDR3 nucleotides are TGTGCCAGCAGGGGGGACGGTAACACTGAAGCTTTCTTT.

In this sample, this clonotype turned up many times. This sequence joins TRBV9 and TRBJ1-6, with D unresolved. V gave up 4 bases and J gave up 0 bases, with 11 bases separating them. The CDR3 is 16 amino acids. CDR1 is SGDLS and CDR2 is YYNGEE in the germline V gene. The CDR3 region has the DNA TGTGCCAGCAGCCCTAACGGAGGCTCCTATAATTCACCCCTCCACTTT. It translates to CASSPNGGSYNSPLHF.

The chain joins TRBV9 to TRBJ2-5, with D tentatively TRBD1 or TRBD2 (5 bases each). Germline V lookup: CDR1 SGDLS, CDR2 YYNGEE. Trimming stripped 3 bases from V and 5 bases from J, with 14 bases between. CDR3 length: 14 amino acids. In DNA form, the CDR3 reads TGTGCCAGCAGCGGGCGTGAGGGGTTGGAGACCCAGTACTTC. It encodes CASSGREGLETQYF.

This clonotype has a handful of counts. The chain links TRBV29-1 to TRBJ2-1; tentatively, D is TRBD2 (6 bases). This CDR3 comprises 16 residues. Germline V gene data show CDR1 as SQVTM and CDR2 as ANQGSEA. With 4 bases removed from V and 4 bases from J, the gap between germline ends came to 20 bases. The CDR3 DNA follows: TGCAGCGTTGGTCCCGGGACTCCTCTAGATTACAATGAGCAGTTCTTC. Translated, it gives CSVGPGTPLDYNEQFF.

This clonotype was seen at least ten times. The rearrangement joins TRBV5-6 to TRBJ2-7; D is unclear. The CDR3 has 12 residues. Per germline, CDR1 SGHDT and CDR2 YYEEEE. Trimming shortened V by 3 bases and J by 3 bases, and 7 bases separated the two germline ends. The CDR3 here is CASSSGFYEQYF. CDR3 bases: TGTGCCAGCAGCTCCGGGTTCTACGAGCAGTACTTC.

Remarks on this clonotype: One end of the junction fails to match germline, which may point to a read error. For the CDR3, the DNA is TGTGCCTGCAGCCAGGTGGTAACGGGGACAGAAACTTACGAGCAGTACTTC. The encoded protein is CACSQVVTGTETYEQYF. V usage is TRBV3-1 and J usage is TRBJ2-7; TRBD1 aligns across 7 bases. Germline V gives CDR1 LGHDT, CDR2 YNNKEL (reference sequence). The CDR3 is 17 residues long.

This clonotype was seen only a few times. The genes are TRBV29-1 and TRBJ2-1; D is unclear. Germline V lookup: CDR1 SQVTM, CDR2 ANQGSEA. The CDR3 has 10 amino acids. Trimming took off 3 bases at V and 9 bases at J, with 6 bases between the two ends. The CDR3 DNA reads as TGCAGCGTTGACAGAACTGAGCAGTTCTTC. Its protein product is CSVDRTEQFF.

The chain employs TRBV7-2 and TRBJ1-6; unclear D gene. V lost 1 base and J 7 bases, leaving 11 bases between the germline ends. CDR1 SGHTA and CDR2 FQGNSA come from the germline V gene. CDR3 length: 15 residues. CDR3 protein: CASSLEVGFNSPLHF. As DNA, the CDR3 is TGTGCCAGCAGCTTAGAGGTGGGATTCAATTCACCCCTCCACTTT.

This clonotype has ten or more counts. This chain links TRBV6-2 or TRBV6-3 with TRBJ1-2; D is ambiguous. This CDR3 is 11 amino acids long. The germline V gene has CDR1 MNHEY and CDR2 SVGEGT. V lost 5 bases to trimming and J lost 8 bases, with 9 bases between them. In nucleotides, the CDR3 is TGTGCCAGCAGTAACATGGAGGGCTACACCTTC. Translating it yields CASSNMEGYTF.

The chain employs TRBV12-3 or TRBV12-4 and TRBJ2-3; D is ambiguous. The CDR3 loop spans 18 amino acids. Trimming left V 2 bases short and J 0 bases short, with 18 bases between. The CDR3 protein is CASSLMRKIGLSTDTQYF. The DNA for the CDR3 is TGTGCCAGCAGTTTAATGAGGAAGATCGGGCTAAGCACAGATACGCAGTATTTT.

This clonotype was seen repeatedly, ten times or more. The genes are TRBV12-3 or TRBV12-4 and TRBJ2-1; 9 nucleotides agree with TRBD1. CDR3 length: 15 residues. Losses at the gene ends were 2 bases for V and 8 bases for J; bases not matched to a gene: 7. Here the CDR3 reads CASSLRGQGEDEQFF. The CDR3 DNA reads as TGTGCCAGCAGTTTAAGGGGACAGGGAGAGGATGAGCAGTTCTTC.

This clonotype has at least ten counts. V gene TRBV12-3 or TRBV12-4 combines with J gene TRBJ2-2; no reliable D call. Trimming cost V 8 bases and J 0 bases, with 13 bases left between them. The CDR3 loop spans 15 amino acids. In DNA, the CDR3 is TGTGCCAGCGGGATGGCCGAGCCGAACACCGGGGAGCTGTTTTTT. This codes for CASGMAEPNTGELFF.

In this sample, this clonotype turned up many times. The chain joins TRBV12-3 or TRBV12-4 to TRBJ2-7, with a possible D match to TRBD1 (6 bases). The CDR3 has 16 residues. The ends were cut back, 5 bases at V and 0 bases at J, with 17 bases in the middle. CDR3 protein: CASSHPGAQGSYEQYF. The DNA of the CDR3 is TGTGCCAGCAGTCACCCAGGGGCGCAGGGCTCCTACGAGCAGTACTTC.

This clonotype was counted only a few times. The rearrangement links TRBV6-2 or TRBV6-3 to TRBJ2-2; tentatively, D is TRBD2 (5 bases). This CDR3 is 15 amino acids long. Per germline, CDR1 MNHEY and CDR2 SVGEGT. With 2 bases removed from V and 5 bases from J, the gap between germline ends came to 12 bases. The CDR3 sequence is CASSYRAGITGELFF. Written as DNA, the CDR3 is TGTGCCAGCAGTTACCGTGCGGGTATAACCGGGGAGCTGTTTTTT.

J is TRBJ2-2 and V is TRBV12-3 or TRBV12-4; 13 nucleotides align to TRBD2. The CDR3 length is 18 residues. Trimming took 7 bases from V and 4 from J; bases not matched to a gene: 12. Here the CDR3 reads CASTRPGLAGKGTGELFF. In DNA form, the CDR3 reads TGTGCCAGCACCCGGCCGGGACTAGCGGGGAAGGGCACCGGGGAGCTGTTTTTT.

This clonotype was counted between two and nine times. The chain uses TRBV5-1 and TRBJ2-5, with D unclear. Germline CDR1 SGHRS, CDR2 YFSETQ. V was cut by 4 bases and J by 3 bases, with 10 bases left in between. The CDR3 totals 13 residues. DNA of the CDR3: TGCGCCAGCAGCCCCACCCCCGAAGAGACCCAGTACTTC. It translates to CASSPTPEETQYF.

This clonotype was observed a few times. V is TRBV20-1 and J is TRBJ2-7, with 7 bases aligning to TRBD1. Looked up from germline, CDR1 is DFQATT and CDR2 is SNEGSKA (reference sequence). The V gene end was trimmed by 0 bases and the J gene end by 4 bases; junction bases not matched to a gene: 9. The CDR3 is made up of 15 amino acids. The DNA of the CDR3 is TGCAGTGCTAGAGATTCGGCAGGGGGAAGATACGAGCAGTACTTC. Its protein product is CSARDSAGGRYEQYF.

V and J are TRBV6-2 or TRBV6-3 and TRBJ2-7; 8 bases align to TRBD2. The end of the DNA fits TRBJ2-1 better, so the J call may be wrong. The germline CDR1 and CDR2 sequences are MNHEY and SVGEGT. The length of the CDR3 is 17 residues. The CDR3 DNA reads as TGTGCCAGCGGATCGATGATGGGGCGGGGGGAATACAATGAGCAGTTCTTC. It encodes CASGSMMGRGEYNEQFF.